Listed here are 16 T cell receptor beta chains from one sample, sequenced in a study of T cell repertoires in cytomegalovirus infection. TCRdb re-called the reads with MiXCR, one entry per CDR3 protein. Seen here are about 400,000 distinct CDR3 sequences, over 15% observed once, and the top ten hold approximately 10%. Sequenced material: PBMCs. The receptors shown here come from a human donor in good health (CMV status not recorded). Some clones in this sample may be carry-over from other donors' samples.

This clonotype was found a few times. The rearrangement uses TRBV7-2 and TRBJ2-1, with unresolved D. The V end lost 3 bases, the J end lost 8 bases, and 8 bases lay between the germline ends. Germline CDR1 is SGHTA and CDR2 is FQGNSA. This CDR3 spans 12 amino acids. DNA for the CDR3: TGTGCCAGCAGCTTCTCCCTTGATGAGCAGTTCTTC. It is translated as CASSFSLDEQFF.

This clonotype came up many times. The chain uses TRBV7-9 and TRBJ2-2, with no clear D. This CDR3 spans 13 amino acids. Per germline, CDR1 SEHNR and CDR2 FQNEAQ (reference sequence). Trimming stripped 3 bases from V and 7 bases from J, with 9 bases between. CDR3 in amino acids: CASSLSVSGELFF. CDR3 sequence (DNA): TGTGCCAGCAGCTTGTCGGTGAGCGGGGAGCTGTTTTTT.

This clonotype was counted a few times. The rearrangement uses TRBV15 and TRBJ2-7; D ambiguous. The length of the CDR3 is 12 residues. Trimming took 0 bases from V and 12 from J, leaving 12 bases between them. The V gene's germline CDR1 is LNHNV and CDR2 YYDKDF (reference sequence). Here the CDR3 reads CATSRDLAEAYF. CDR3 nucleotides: TGTGCCACCAGCAGAGATTTGGCAGAGGCGTACTTC. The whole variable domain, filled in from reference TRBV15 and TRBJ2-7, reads DAMVIQNPRYQVTQFGKPVTLSCSQTLNHNVMYWYQQKSSQAPKLLFHYYDKDFNNEADTPDNFQSRRPNTSFCFLDIRSPGLGDTAMYLCATSRDLAEAYFGPGTRLTVT.

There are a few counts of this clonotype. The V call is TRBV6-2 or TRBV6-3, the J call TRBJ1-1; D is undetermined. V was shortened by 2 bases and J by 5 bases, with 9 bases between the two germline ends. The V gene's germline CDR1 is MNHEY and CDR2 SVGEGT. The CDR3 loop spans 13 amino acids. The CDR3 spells CASSYVIGTEAFF. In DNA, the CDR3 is TGTGCCAGCAGTTACGTTATAGGGACTGAAGCTTTCTTT.

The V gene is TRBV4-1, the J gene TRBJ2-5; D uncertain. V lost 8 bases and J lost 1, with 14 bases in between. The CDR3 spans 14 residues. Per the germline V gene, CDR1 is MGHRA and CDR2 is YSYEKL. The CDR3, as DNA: TGCGCCAGCGGTCCCGGTGGAGTCCAAGAGACCCAGTACTTC. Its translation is CASGPGGVQETQYF.

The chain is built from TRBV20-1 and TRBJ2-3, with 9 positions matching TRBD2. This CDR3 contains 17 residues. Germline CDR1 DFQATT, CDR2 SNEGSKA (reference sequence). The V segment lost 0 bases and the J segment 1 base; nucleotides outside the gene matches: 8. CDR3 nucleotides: TGCAGTGCTAGAGATAGGGCGGGGGGGCCAGGCACAGATACGCAGTATTTT. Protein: CSARDRAGGPGTDTQYF.

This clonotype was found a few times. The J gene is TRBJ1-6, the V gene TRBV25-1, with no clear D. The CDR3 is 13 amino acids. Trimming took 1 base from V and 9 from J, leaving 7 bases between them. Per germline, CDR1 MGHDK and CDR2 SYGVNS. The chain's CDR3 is CASSEFPGSPLHF. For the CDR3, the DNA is TGTGCCAGCAGTGAATTCCCGGGTTCACCCCTCCACTTT.

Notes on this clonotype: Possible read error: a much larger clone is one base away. CDR3 in DNA: TGTGCCAGCAGCCCTGGGGGGAACAGGGTCAGCAATCAGCCCCAGCATTTT. This codes for CASSPGGNRVSNQPQHF. V is TRBV7-8 and J is TRBJ1-5; tentatively, D is TRBD1 (6 bases). Germline CDR1 is SGHVS and CDR2 is FQNEAQ. The CDR3 runs to 17 residues. Between the trimmed V and J ends, which lost 5 bases and 1 base, there was a span of 18 bases.

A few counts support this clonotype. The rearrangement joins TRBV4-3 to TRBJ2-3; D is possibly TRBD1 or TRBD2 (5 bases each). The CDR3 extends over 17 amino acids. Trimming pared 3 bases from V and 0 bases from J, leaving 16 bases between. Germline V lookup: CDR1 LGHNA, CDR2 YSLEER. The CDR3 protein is CASSHQLDRRSTDTQYF. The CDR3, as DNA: TGCGCCAGCAGCCACCAACTAGACAGACGAAGCACAGATACGCAGTATTTT.

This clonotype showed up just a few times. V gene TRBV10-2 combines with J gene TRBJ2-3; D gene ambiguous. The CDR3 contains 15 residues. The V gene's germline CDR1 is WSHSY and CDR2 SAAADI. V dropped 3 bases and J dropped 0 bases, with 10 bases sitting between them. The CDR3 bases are TGCGCCAGCAGTGACTTAGGGCGCAGCACAGATACGCAGTATTTT. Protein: CASSDLGRSTDTQYF.

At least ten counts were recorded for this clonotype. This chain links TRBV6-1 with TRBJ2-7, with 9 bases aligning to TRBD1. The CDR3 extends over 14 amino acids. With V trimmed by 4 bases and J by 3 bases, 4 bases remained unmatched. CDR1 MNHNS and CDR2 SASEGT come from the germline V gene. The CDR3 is CASSGGQGVYEQYF. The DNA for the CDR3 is TGTGCCAGCAGTGGGGGACAGGGAGTCTACGAGCAGTACTTC.

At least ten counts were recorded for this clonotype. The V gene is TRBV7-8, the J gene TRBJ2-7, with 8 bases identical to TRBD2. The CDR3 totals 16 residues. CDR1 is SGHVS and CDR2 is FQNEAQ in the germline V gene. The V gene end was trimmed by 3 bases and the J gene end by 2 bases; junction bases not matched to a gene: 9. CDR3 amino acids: CASSFDLSGLAYEQYF. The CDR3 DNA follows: TGTGCCAGCAGCTTCGACCTTTCGGGACTAGCCTACGAGCAGTACTTC.

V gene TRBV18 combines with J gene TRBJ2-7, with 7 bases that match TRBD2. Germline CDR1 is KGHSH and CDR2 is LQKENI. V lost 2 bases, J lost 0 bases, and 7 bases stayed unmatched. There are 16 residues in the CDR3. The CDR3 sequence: CASSPSPSGVSYEQYF. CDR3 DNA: TGTGCCAGCTCACCAAGTCCCAGCGGGGTCTCCTACGAGCAGTACTTC.

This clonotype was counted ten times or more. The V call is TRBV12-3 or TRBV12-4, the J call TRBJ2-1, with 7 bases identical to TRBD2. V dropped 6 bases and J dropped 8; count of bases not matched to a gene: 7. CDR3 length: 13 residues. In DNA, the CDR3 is TGTGCCAGCAGACAATTAAGCGGGGATGAGCAGTTCTTC. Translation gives CASRQLSGDEQFF.

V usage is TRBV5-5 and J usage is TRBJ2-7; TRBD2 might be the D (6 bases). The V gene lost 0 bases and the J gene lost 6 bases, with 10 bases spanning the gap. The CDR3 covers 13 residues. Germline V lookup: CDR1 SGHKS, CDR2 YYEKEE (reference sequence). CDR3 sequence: CASSLVGTLEQYF. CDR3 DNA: TGTGCCAGCAGCTTGGTAGGGACTCTCGAGCAGTACTTC.

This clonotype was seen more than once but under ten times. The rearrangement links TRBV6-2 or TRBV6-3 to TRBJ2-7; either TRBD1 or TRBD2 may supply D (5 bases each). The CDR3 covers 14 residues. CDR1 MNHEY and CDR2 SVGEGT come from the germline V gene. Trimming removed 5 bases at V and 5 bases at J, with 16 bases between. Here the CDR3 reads CASSNRGPRDEQYF. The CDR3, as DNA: TGTGCCAGCAGTAACCGGGGCCCACGAGACGAGCAGTACTTC.